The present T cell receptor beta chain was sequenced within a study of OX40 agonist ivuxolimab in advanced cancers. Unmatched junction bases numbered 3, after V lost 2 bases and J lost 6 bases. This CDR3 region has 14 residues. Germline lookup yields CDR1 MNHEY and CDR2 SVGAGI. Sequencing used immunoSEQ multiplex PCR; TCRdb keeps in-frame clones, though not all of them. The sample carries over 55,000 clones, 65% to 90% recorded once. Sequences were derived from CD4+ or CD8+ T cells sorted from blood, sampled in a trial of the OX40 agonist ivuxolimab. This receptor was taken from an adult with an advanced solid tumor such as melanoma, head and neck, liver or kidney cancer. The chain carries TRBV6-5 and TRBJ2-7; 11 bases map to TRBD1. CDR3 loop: CASSYHGTGGEQYF. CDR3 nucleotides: TGTGCCAGCAGTTACCACGGGACAGGGGGCGAGCAGTACTTC.